Given below is one TCR beta chain in context. Its target is unknown. Trimming shortened V by 9 bases and J by 0 bases, and 10 bases separated the two germline ends. Germline lookup yields CDR1 KGHDR and CDR2 SFDVKD. CDR3 length: 14 residues. TCRdb re-called the RACE reads through MiXCR, storing one row per CDR3 protein. Of around 110,000 distinct CDR3 sequences listed, about 12% were seen once; the top ten hold 1.4%. This sample's time point: patch test 1, 2 weeks after DPC sensitization. The treatment denotes: therapeutic diphenylcyclopropenone sensitization with weekly scalp DPC. The sample belongs to a study of human T cells and chemical hapten exposure. Findings and limits, study-wide: The donors suffered from alopecia, so their immune response may not match that of healthy people.

The sample in question was whole blood, obtained in connection with sensitization to the hapten diphenylcyclopropenone (DPC). This rearrangement joins TRBV24-1 to TRBJ2-2, with D unresolved. This clonotype was sampled from a woman aged 50 to 65 with alopecia areata. Some clones in this sample may be carry-over from other donors' samples. The CDR3 region has the DNA TGTGCCACCCGCGGCCAGGCGAACACCGGGGAGCTGTTTTTT. It translates to CATRGQANTGELFF.